This T cell receptor (beta chain) appears in the sequencing data of a study of identical twins. Overall study results and limits: Within cord blood, abundant beta clonotypes carried fewer insertions, but memory repertoires showed no such trend. Twins' surplus sharing was weaker for beta out-of-frame sequences.

This clonotype was counted at least ten times. The antigen remains undetermined. Via MiXCR, TCRdb re-called the 5' RACE reads, giving one row per CDR3 protein. This sample has hundreds of thousands of distinct CDR3 sequences; around 6% occur once, and the top ten carry about 2%. Trimming took off 4 bases at V and 3 bases at J, with 19 bases between the two ends. Germline V gene data show CDR1 as DFQATT and CDR2 as SNEGSKA (reference sequence). CDR3 size: 16 residues. This clonotype was obtained from a man aged 18 to 30 in good health. The sequenced sample was naive T cells sorted from blood. The V call is TRBV20-1, the J call TRBJ1-5; TRBD1 is a possible D gene (6 bases). CDR3 DNA sequence: TGCAGTGCTAACCCCGGGGGAGGGGGAACCAATCAGCCCCAGCATTTT. It encodes CSANPGGGGTNQPQHF.